This passage covers 27 T cell receptor beta chains from one sample sequenced in a study of identical twins. TCRdb passed the 5' RACE reads through MiXCR, listing each CDR3 protein once. The top ten hold roughly 1.6% of the sample, which has 500,000 to 650,000 distinct CDR3 sequences, around 7.5% seen once. The same sample was also studied in work on yellow fever vaccine responses in identical twins.

Sequenced: PBMCs. These receptors originate from a woman aged 18-30 years in good health.

The chain is built from TRBV12-3 or TRBV12-4 and TRBJ2-7; TRBD2 might be the D (7 bases). The CDR3 totals 16 residues. Trimming removed 3 bases from V and 5 bases from J, with 20 bases in between. The CDR3 spells CASSFRGGGVRDEQYF. CDR3 coding DNA: TGTGCCAGCAGTTTTCGGGGAGGGGGGGTTCGGGACGAGCAGTACTTC.

In this sample, this clonotype turned up many times. V and J are TRBV12-3 or TRBV12-4 and TRBJ2-1; either TRBD1 or TRBD2 may supply D (5 bases each). The CDR3 covers 14 residues. With 3 bases removed from V and 8 bases from J, the gap between germline ends came to 14 bases. The CDR3, as DNA: TGTGCCAGCAGTTTCAGGGACCCCCAGGATGAGCAGTTCTTC. It specifies CASSFRDPQDEQFF.

The chain carries TRBV29-1 and TRBJ2-1; 7 bases map to TRBD2. CDR1 and CDR2 (germline): SQVTM, ANQGSEA. V lost 1 base and J lost 0; bases outside the gene matches: 6. This CDR3 spans 16 amino acids. CDR3 amino acids: CSVEGSGADSYNEQFF. In DNA form, the CDR3 reads TGCAGCGTTGAAGGGAGCGGGGCTGACTCCTACAATGAGCAGTTCTTC.

This clonotype was counted only a few times. The chain carries TRBV4-1 and TRBJ2-2; D not resolved. The CDR3 extends over 16 amino acids. Per germline, CDR1 MGHRA and CDR2 YSYEKL. V lost 1 base, J lost 0 bases, and 9 bases lay in between. CDR3 loop: CASSQAETANTGELFF. DNA of the CDR3: TGCGCCAGCAGCCAAGCCGAGACCGCGAACACCGGGGAGCTGTTTTTT.

In this sample, this clonotype turned up many times. The chain is built from TRBV6-6 and TRBJ1-5, with D unclear. This CDR3 is built from 13 residues. Between the trimmed V and J ends, which lost 0 bases and 3 bases, there was a span of 3 bases. The germline CDR1 and CDR2 sequences are MNHNY and SVGAGI (reference sequence). CDR3 amino acids: CASSYSPNQPQHF. The CDR3 DNA reads as TGTGCCAGCAGTTACTCGCCCAATCAGCCCCAGCATTTT.

This clonotype was seen repeatedly, ten times or more. V is TRBV15 and J is TRBJ2-3, with D possibly being TRBD1 (6 bases). CDR3 length: 13 amino acids. The V end lost 8 bases, the J end lost 0 bases, and 9 bases lay between the germline ends. Germline CDR1 is LNHNV and CDR2 is YYDKDF (reference sequence). The CDR3 DNA sequence: TGTGCCACCGGACAGAGAAGCACAGATACGCAGTATTTT. This encodes CATGQRSTDTQYF.

The chain links TRBV15 to TRBJ2-1, with D maybe TRBD2 (5 bases). Per the germline V gene, CDR1 is LNHNV and CDR2 is YYDKDF (reference sequence). V was shortened by 6 bases and J by 0 bases, with 12 bases between the two germline ends. This CDR3 has 15 amino acids. The CDR3 protein is CATSSDKSSYNEQFF. For the CDR3, the DNA is TGTGCCACCAGTAGCGACAAGAGCTCCTACAATGAGCAGTTCTTC.

Many counts were recorded for this clonotype. The CDR3 is CASSYSGSGEQYF. As DNA, the CDR3 is TGTGCCAGCAGTTATAGCGGGTCTGGAGAGCAGTACTTC. J is TRBJ2-7 and V is TRBV6-6, with 7 bases lining up with TRBD2. V shed 3 bases and J 7 bases; nucleotides not matched to a gene: 6. Germline CDR1 is MNHNY and CDR2 is SVGAGI (reference sequence). CDR3 size: 13 residues.

This clonotype was recorded many times. The rearrangement links TRBV12-3 or TRBV12-4 to TRBJ2-3; 8 positions match TRBD2. V was pared by 7 bases and J by 3 bases, with 6 bases of the junction left unmatched. The length of the CDR3 is 14 residues. DNA of the CDR3: TGTGCCAGCACCAAACTAGCGGAAACAGATACGCAGTATTTT. It yields the protein CASTKLAETDTQYF.

In its sample, this clonotype was seen a few times. The CDR3, as DNA: TGTGCCAGCAGCTACACAGGGACCTACACCGGGGAGCTGTTTTTT. Translated, it gives CASSYTGTYTGELFF. This chain connects TRBV12-3 or TRBV12-4 to TRBJ2-2, with D perhaps matching TRBD1 (6 bases). The CDR3 covers 15 residues. Trimming removed 6 bases at V and 3 bases at J, with 14 bases between.

CDR3 nucleotide sequence: TGTGCCACCACCGGCAGGAGGGGAAATGAGCAGTTCTTC. This encodes CATTGRRGNEQFF. The chain combines TRBV24-1 with TRBJ2-1, with a tentative D call TRBD2 (6 bases). The CDR3 is 13 residues long. Germline assignment: CDR1 KGHDR and CDR2 SFDVKD. The germline V and J ends were trimmed by 8 bases and 7 bases, with 14 bases remaining between them.

This sequence joins TRBV10-2 and TRBJ2-6; the match to TRBD1 covers 10 bases. J lost 4 bases, V lost 4 bases, and 10 bases had no gene match. This CDR3 is built from 18 residues. Per the germline V gene, CDR1 is WSHSY and CDR2 is SAAADI. CDR3 sequence reads: CASSVGQGLLLGANVLTF. The CDR3 coding sequence is TGCGCCAGCAGTGTGGGACAGGGGCTCCTTTTAGGGGCCAACGTCCTGACTTTC.

V and J are TRBV5-5 and TRBJ2-1; TRBD2 matches at 7 bases. CDR1 is SGHKS, CDR2 YYEKEE, per germline (reference sequence). Trimming took 6 bases from V and 2 from J; bases not matched to a gene: 8. CDR3 length: 15 amino acids. As DNA, the CDR3 is TGTGCCAGCACCCGGGGGGACCGAACCTACAATGAGCAGTTCTTC. This sequence encodes CASTRGDRTYNEQFF.

The sample holds a few counts of this clonotype. The V gene is TRBV20-1, the J gene TRBJ1-6; 8 nucleotides agree with TRBD1. CDR3 length: 14 amino acids. Per the germline V gene, CDR1 is DFQATT and CDR2 is SNEGSKA (reference sequence). The ends lost 5 bases at V and 8 bases at J; junction bases unmatched: 8. The CDR3 DNA reads TGCAGTGCTCGAACAGGGGGTGGTGATTCACCCCTCCACTTT. Protein sequence: CSARTGGGDSPLHF.

The chain employs TRBV12-3 or TRBV12-4 and TRBJ1-1; tentatively, D is TRBD1 (5 bases). Trimming cost V 6 bases and J 2 bases, with 10 bases left between them. The CDR3 is made up of 13 amino acids. The CDR3 is CASRRRGNTEAFF. The CDR3 bases are TGTGCCAGCAGGCGTAGGGGAAACACTGAAGCTTTCTTT.

Many counts were recorded for this clonotype. This rearrangement joins TRBV5-5 to TRBJ2-7, with D possibly called TRBD1 or TRBD2 (5 bases each). Trimming removed 2 bases from V and 4 bases from J, with 16 bases in between. Germline V lookup: CDR1 SGHKS, CDR2 YYEKEE (reference sequence). This CDR3 region has 15 residues. The CDR3 DNA is TGTGCCAGCAGCTTTGCCGGGACCGACTCATACGAGCAGTACGTC. This sequence encodes CASSFAGTDSYEQYV.

The rearrangement joins TRBV3-1 to TRBJ1-4, with 7 bases fitting TRBD1. V was pared by 5 bases and J by 6 bases, with 6 bases of the junction left unmatched. Germline V gene lookup returns CDR1 LGHDT and CDR2 YNNKEL (reference sequence). The CDR3 is made up of 14 amino acids. CDR3 coding DNA: TGTGCCAGCAGCGCGGGGACAGAGCATGAAAAACTGTTTTTT. Translation: CASSAGTEHEKLFF.

This clonotype was counted a few times. At one of its ends the junction is not consistent with the germline gene, which may arise from a read error. This chain connects TRBV9 to TRBJ2-7; 13 bases fit TRBD2. CDR1 is SGDLS, CDR2 YYNGEE, per germline. The CDR3 runs 15 residues. The CDR3 coding sequence is TGTGCCAGCAGCGCGACTAGCGGGGGGTCCTCCGAGCAGTACTTC. This gives the protein CASSATSGGSSEQYF.

This clonotype appeared a few times. The V call is TRBV14, the J call TRBJ1-2, with D possibly matching TRBD1 (5 bases). The germline V and J ends were trimmed by 4 bases and 4 bases, with 13 bases remaining between them. Germline V lookup: CDR1 SGHDN, CDR2 FVKESK. The CDR3 sequence is 14 residues long. CDR3 sequence reads: CASSPSTGPYGYTF. CDR3 DNA sequence: TGTGCCAGCAGCCCATCTACAGGCCCCTATGGCTACACCTTC.

This clonotype came up many times. The chain uses TRBV12-3 or TRBV12-4 and TRBJ1-2, with D unresolved. The CDR3 sequence is 15 residues long. V dropped 1 base and J dropped 2 bases, with 11 bases sitting between them. CDR3 amino acids: CASSLEVGRNYGYTF. CDR3 DNA sequence: TGTGCCAGCAGTTTAGAGGTCGGGCGGAACTATGGCTACACCTTC.

The genes are TRBV20-1 and TRBJ2-2; D may be TRBD2 (5 bases). Germline-derived CDR1 and CDR2 are DFQATT and SNEGSKA (reference sequence). V was cut by 0 bases and J by 4 bases, with 6 bases left in between. CDR3 length: 13 residues. DNA of the CDR3: TGCAGTGCTAGAGATGGACTCACCGGGGAGCTGTTTTTT. Protein sequence: CSARDGLTGELFF.

Ten or more counts support this clonotype. The chain employs TRBV7-8 and TRBJ2-7; D not certain. CDR3 length: 14 amino acids. Trimming left V 5 bases short and J 2 bases short, with 13 bases between. Germline V gene sequence: CDR1 SGHVS, CDR2 FQNEAQ. DNA for the CDR3: TGTGCCAGCAGCCAAGATCAGAATACCTACGAGCAGTACGTC. Protein product: CASSQDQNTYEQYV.

Only a few counts were recorded for this clonotype. This sequence joins TRBV5-6 and TRBJ2-7; possible D gene TRBD1, 5 bases. The CDR3 length is 15 residues. Germline lookup yields CDR1 SGHDT and CDR2 YYEEEE. Trimming stripped 3 bases from V and 5 bases from J, with 18 bases between. In nucleotides, the CDR3 is TGTGCCAGCAGCTGGGGCTCTCAAGGGGCGGACGAGCAGTACGTC. Its translation: CASSWGSQGADEQYV.

This clonotype has at least ten counts. The rearrangement links TRBV5-1 to TRBJ2-4, with 7 bases fitting TRBD2. CDR3 length: 15 amino acids. The V segment lost 3 bases and the J segment 4 bases; nucleotides outside the gene matches: 7. Germline V gene lookup returns CDR1 SGHRS and CDR2 YFSETQ. The CDR3 DNA reads as TGCGCCAGCAGCTCAGGCGGGGGAAAGAAAAACATTCAGTACTTC. Translating it yields CASSSGGGKKNIQYF.

This sequence joins TRBV6-5 and TRBJ2-7; D unresolved. The ends were cut back, 0 bases at V and 6 bases at J, with 15 bases in the middle. Germline V gene data show CDR1 as MNHEY and CDR2 as SVGAGI. This CDR3 is 15 amino acids long. The CDR3 sequence is CASSYSTGRAPEQYF. The CDR3 DNA is TGTGCCAGCAGTTACTCGACCGGTAGGGCGCCCGAGCAGTACTTC.

This clonotype was seen at least ten times. The V and J genes are TRBV20-1 and TRBJ2-7; perhaps TRBD2 as D (5 bases). This CDR3 is built from 15 residues. Germline CDR1 reads DFQATT; CDR2 reads SNEGSKA (reference sequence). V dropped 3 bases and J dropped 0 bases, with 15 bases sitting between them. CDR3 coding DNA: TGCAGTGCTAGCTTACTAGAAGTCCCCTCCTACGAGCAGTACTTC. Its translation is CSASLLEVPSYEQYF.

The chain is built from TRBV12-3 or TRBV12-4 and TRBJ2-5; 7 bases line up with TRBD2. The ends lost 5 bases at V and 4 bases at J; junction bases unmatched: 7. This CDR3 spans 14 amino acids. The CDR3 reads CASSLGGTPETQYF. The CDR3, as DNA: TGTGCCAGCAGTCTGGGGGGGACCCCAGAGACCCAGTACTTC.